This T cell receptor (beta chain) was obtained from a study of patients and donors after allogeneic stem cell transplantation. One entry per CDR3 protein, called by TCRdb with MiXCR from the RT-PCR reads. The table has some 230,000 distinct CDR3 sequences, roughly 15% seen once; the top ten hold about 9.9%. The CDR3 extends over 16 amino acids. With V trimmed by 1 base and J by 0 bases, 2 bases remained unmatched. Germline-derived CDR1 and CDR2 are SGHAT and FQNNGV. The chain uses TRBV11-2 and TRBJ1-2, with TRBD1 identical over 10 bases. The specimen sequenced was blood, either unsorted or a sorted T cell fraction (not recorded which). The source of this sequence is a human donor who was either an allogeneic HSCT recipient or a stem cell or donor lymphocyte infusion donor (not recorded which). It is not recorded whose cells these are; they may come from a transplant donor. For the CDR3, the DNA is TGTGCCAGCAGCTTAGGGGGGACAGGGGCTAACTATGGCTACACCTTC. It specifies CASSLGGTGANYGYTF.